These 18 T cell receptor beta chains originate from one sample sequenced in a study of blood T cell repertoires in COVID-19. TCRdb's copy holds only in-frame clones and misses some; the assay was immunoSEQ multiplex PCR. This sample has 150,000 to 200,000 clones, with approximately 82% found just once. Sequenced sample: peripheral blood. All receptors come from a human donor with acute or convalescent COVID-19. The donor label of this sample is uncertain.

The chain has TRBV6-5 and TRBJ2-3; weak D call: TRBD2 (5 bases). Germline CDR1 is MNHEY and CDR2 is SVGAGI. The CDR3 covers 15 residues. Trimming left V 0 bases short and J 4 bases short, with 11 bases between. CDR3 in amino acids: CASSYSGGWADTQYF. The CDR3 nucleotides read TGTGCCAGCAGTTACTCCGGAGGTTGGGCAGATACGCAGTATTTT.

This chain uses TRBV24-1 with TRBJ1-1; weak D call: TRBD1 (5 bases). There are 13 residues in the CDR3. The V end was cut by 9 bases, the J end by 5 bases, with 15 bases between. The germline CDR1 and CDR2 sequences are KGHDR and SFDVKD. CDR3 sequence reads: CATQARGSTEAFF. In DNA form, the CDR3 reads TGTGCCACCCAAGCAAGGGGTTCGACTGAAGCTTTCTTT.

The V call is TRBV7-2, the J call TRBJ2-1; tentatively, D is TRBD2 (6 bases). Germline-derived CDR1 and CDR2 are SGHTA and FQGNSA. The CDR3 runs to 11 residues. V shed 2 bases and J shed 10 bases, with 6 bases lying between them. This CDR3 reads CASSLSGEQFF. CDR3 DNA sequence: TGTGCCAGCAGCTTAAGCGGGGAGCAGTTCTTC.

The V gene is TRBV6-6, the J gene TRBJ2-4; 8 bases line up with TRBD1. The germline V gene has CDR1 MNHNY and CDR2 SVGAGI (reference sequence). The J segment lost 9 bases and the V segment lost 0 bases, leaving 7 bases of the junction unmatched. This CDR3 is built from 15 residues. The CDR3 sequence: CASSYSDRGLGIQYF. In DNA form, the CDR3 reads TGTGCCAGCAGTTACTCCGACAGGGGACTTGGCATTCAGTACTTC.

The chain links TRBV5-1 to TRBJ2-1, with a weak D call TRBD1 (6 bases). V shed 0 bases and J shed 4 bases, with 8 bases lying between them. Germline-derived CDR1 and CDR2 are SGHRS and YFSETQ. The CDR3 is 14 amino acids. CDR3 nucleotide sequence: TGCGCCAGCAGCTTGGGACAGGCTTACAATGAGCAGTTCTTC. Protein sequence: CASSLGQAYNEQFF. The whole variable domain, remainder taken from reference TRBV5-1 and TRBJ2-1, is KAGVTQTPRYLIKTRGQQVTLSCSPISGHRSVSWYQQTPGQGLQFLFEYFSETQRNKGNFPGRFSGRQFSNSRSEMNVSTLELGDSALYLCASSLGQAYNEQFFGPGTRLTVL.

This clone was observed a handful of times. The chain has TRBV4-2 and TRBJ1-4; D is unclear. Germline CDR1 LGHNA, CDR2 YNFKEQ. V lost 1 base and J lost 0, with 6 bases in between. The CDR3 sequence is 15 residues long. The CDR3 DNA sequence: TGTGCCAGCAGCCAAGCGTTAGCAACTAATGAAAAACTGTTTTTT. Translated, it gives CASSQALATNEKLFF.

This clone was picked up a small number of times. J is TRBJ2-3 and V is TRBV5-5; 7 bases are shared with TRBD1. CDR3 length equals 16 residues. Losses at the gene ends were 2 bases for V and 5 bases for J; bases not matched to a gene: 11. Per the germline V gene, CDR1 is SGHKS and CDR2 is YYEKEE (reference sequence). CDR3 nucleotide sequence: TGTGCCAGCAGCTTACGGACAGGTGGGCAGGGAGATACGCAGTATTTT. Protein sequence: CASSLRTGGQGDTQYF.

The gene calls are TRBV6-2 or TRBV6-3 and TRBJ1-5; unclear D gene. V was cut by 5 bases and J by 2 bases, with 16 bases left in between. From germline, CDR1 is MNHEY and CDR2 SVGEGT. The length of the CDR3 is 16 residues. CDR3 sequence (DNA): TGTGCCAGCAGTACCGGTGTCGGGTCCGGCAATCAGCCCCAGCATTTT. This encodes CASSTGVGSGNQPQHF.

This clone was seen a handful of times. The chain has TRBV28 and TRBJ2-1, with 8 nucleotides matching TRBD2. Germline V gene lookup returns CDR1 MDHEN and CDR2 SYDVKM. Unmatched junction bases numbered 16, after V lost 10 bases and J lost 8 bases. The CDR3 covers 15 residues. The chain's CDR3 is CATRSDLAGGHEQFF. Here the CDR3 DNA reads TGTGCCACCCGTTCAGATCTAGCGGGTGGGCATGAGCAGTTCTTC.

The chain carries TRBV20-1 and TRBJ1-2, with D possibly matching TRBD1 (5 bases). V shed 6 bases and J shed 7 bases, with 12 bases lying between them. Germline V gene sequence: CDR1 DFQATT, CDR2 SNEGSKA (reference sequence). This CDR3 has 11 amino acids. CDR3 in amino acids: CSAVTGGGYTF. In DNA form, the CDR3 reads TGCAGTGCCGTCACAGGTGGTGGCTACACCTTC.

Written as DNA, the CDR3 is TGTGCCAGCAGTCCATGGGACTCCCGCTACGAGCAGTACTTC. This codes for CASSPWDSRYEQYF. The genes are TRBV28 and TRBJ2-7, with D possibly being TRBD2 (6 bases). The ends were cut back, 5 bases at V and 3 bases at J, with 14 bases in the middle. There are 14 residues in the CDR3. Germline assignment: CDR1 MDHEN and CDR2 SYDVKM.

The chain carries TRBV5-4 and TRBJ2-3; 7 nucleotides agree with TRBD2. Germline trimming cut 3 bases from V and 2 bases from J; bases unmatched to any gene: 3. The CDR3 is 14 amino acids. Germline V gives CDR1 SGHNT, CDR2 YYREEE (reference sequence). The CDR3, as DNA: TGTGCCAGCAGCTCAGCGGGAAACACAGATACGCAGTATTTT. It specifies CASSSAGNTDTQYF.

This sequence joins TRBV19 and TRBJ2-5; 7 bases are a match to TRBD2. With 2 bases clipped from V and 6 bases from J, the junction kept 6 bases outside the gene matches. The CDR3 is made up of 14 amino acids. CDR1 and CDR2 (germline): LNHDA, SQIVND (reference sequence). The CDR3 nucleotides read TGTGCCAGTAGTATAATTGGCGGGAGACAGACCCAGTACTTC. Protein product: CASSIIGGRQTQYF.

The V gene is TRBV2, the J gene TRBJ2-5; 11 bases match TRBD2. The CDR3 has 14 residues. The germline V gene has CDR1 SNHLY and CDR2 FYNNEI. The trim removed 2 bases at V and 4 bases at J, leaving 0 bases unmatched. The CDR3 nucleotides are TGTGCCAGCAGTGAACTAGCGGGAGGAGAGACCCAGTACTTC. This sequence encodes CASSELAGGETQYF.

The chain couples TRBV28 to TRBJ1-4, with D maybe TRBD1 (6 bases). CDR1 is MDHEN, CDR2 SYDVKM, per germline. V lost 8 bases and J 8 bases, leaving 18 bases between the germline ends. The CDR3 contains 14 residues. In DNA form, the CDR3 reads TGTGCCAGCGGTAGGGGGACCCTACGGGAAAAACTGTTTTTT. It is translated as CASGRGTLREKLFF.

This sequence joins TRBV6-4 and TRBJ1-6; a possible D gene is TRBD1 (6 bases). The V end was cut by 2 bases, the J end by 10 bases, with 18 bases between. CDR1 MRHNA and CDR2 SNTAGT come from the germline V gene. The CDR3 is 16 residues long. CDR3 bases: TGTGCCAGCAGTGACCACTTGAGGGGACATTTCTCACCCCTCCACTTT. Its translation: CASSDHLRGHFSPLHF.

V gene TRBV6-2 or TRBV6-3 combines with J gene TRBJ2-1; the D gene is possibly TRBD2 (5 bases). Trimming pared 0 bases from V and 6 bases from J, leaving 21 bases between. This CDR3 is built from 18 residues. Germline V CDR1 and CDR2: MNHEY, SVGEGT. The CDR3 loop reads CASSYSLRASNGLNEQFF. In nucleotides, the CDR3 is TGTGCCAGCAGTTACTCGCTGAGGGCTAGTAACGGGCTCAATGAGCAGTTCTTC.

The V call is TRBV3-1 (or the pseudogene TRBV3-2), the J call TRBJ2-1; 14 bases are shared with TRBD2. J gave up 9 bases and V 4 bases, and 2 bases lay outside the gene matches. The V gene's germline CDR1 is LGHDT and CDR2 YNNKEL (reference sequence). CDR3 length equals 14 residues. This CDR3 reads CASSRLAGGGEQFF. The DNA of the CDR3 is TGTGCCAGCAGCCGACTAGCGGGAGGGGGTGAGCAGTTCTTC.